The 7 T cell receptor beta chains given below trace back to one sample, sequenced in a study of T cells after yellow fever vaccination. TCRdb processed the 5' RACE reads anew with MiXCR; each CDR3 protein has one entry. The sample contains approximately 510,000 distinct CDR3 sequences, 20% to 25% of which appear only once. The material was PBMCs, obtained roughly 20 days after the first yellow fever vaccination. These receptors came from a man between 18 and 29 years old who received the YFV17D yellow fever vaccine.

This clonotype has just a few counts. The chain combines TRBV29-1 with TRBJ2-3, with D perhaps matching TRBD2 (6 bases). This CDR3 is built from 15 residues. Deletions cut 0 bases from V and 2 bases from J, with 12 bases between. The germline gives CDR1 SQVTM, CDR2 ANQGSEA. The CDR3 spells CSVEDQAGLTDTQYF. The CDR3 region has the DNA TGCAGCGTTGAAGATCAGGCGGGGCTCACAGATACGCAGTATTTT.

The chain carries TRBV6-6 and TRBJ2-7; 9 bases map to TRBD2. This CDR3 has 13 residues. The V gene end was trimmed by 4 bases and the J gene end by 3 bases; junction bases not matched to a gene: 1. Looked up from germline, CDR1 is MNHNY and CDR2 is SVGAGI (reference sequence). CDR3 sequence: CASSLAGDYEQYV. In DNA form, the CDR3 reads TGTGCCAGCAGTTTAGCGGGGGACTACGAGCAGTACGTC.

This rearrangement joins TRBV7-7 to TRBJ2-5, with 9 bases matching TRBD2. Germline loops: CDR1 SSHAT, CDR2 FNYEAQ (reference sequence). V dropped 2 bases and J dropped 4; count of bases not matched to a gene: 11. CDR3 length: 17 amino acids. The CDR3 reads CASSLSPAGGRGETQYF. The CDR3 DNA follows: TGTGCCAGCAGCTTATCGCCAGCGGGGGGTCGGGGAGAGACCCAGTACTTC.

This clonotype was detected only a few times. This chain joins TRBV6-2 or TRBV6-3 and TRBJ2-7, with TRBD1 matching 7 bases. The CDR3 runs 16 residues. Per germline, CDR1 MNHEY and CDR2 SVGEGT. J lost 5 bases, V lost 8 bases, and 18 bases had no gene match. DNA for the CDR3: TGTGCCAGCCATTGTGCAGGTGGACAGGAGGCCCACGAGCAGTACGTC. This encodes CASHCAGGQEAHEQYV.

This sequence joins TRBV29-1 and TRBJ2-3; maybe TRBD2 (6 bases). V was cut by 3 bases and J by 6 bases, with 31 bases left in between. The CDR3 is 19 residues long. In germline, CDR1 is SQVTM, CDR2 ANQGSEA. The CDR3 bases are TGCAGCGTTGATGGGTCCACCCCGGAGACCTTGGGACTTGTGGATACGCAGTATTTT. Residues: CSVDGSTPETLGLVDTQYF.

This chain uses TRBV5-6 with TRBJ2-5; 9 bases agree with TRBD2. The CDR3 is 18 residues long. The junction had 17 bases not matched to a gene; V was cut back by 4 bases and J by 4 bases. Germline V gene sequence: CDR1 SGHDT, CDR2 YYEEEE. This CDR3 reads CASSKLTGTSPEGETQYF. In nucleotides, the CDR3 is TGTGCCAGCAGCAAGTTAACCGGGACTAGCCCGGAGGGAGAGACCCAGTACTTC.

This clonotype was found a few times. This sequence joins TRBV12-3 or TRBV12-4 and TRBJ2-3; the D gene is possibly TRBD2 (5 bases). Trimming pared 7 bases from V and 2 bases from J, leaving 13 bases between. This CDR3 has 14 amino acids. The CDR3 sequence: CASKYGLITDTQYF. The CDR3 region has the DNA TGTGCCAGCAAGTACGGACTGATCACAGATACGCAGTATTTT.